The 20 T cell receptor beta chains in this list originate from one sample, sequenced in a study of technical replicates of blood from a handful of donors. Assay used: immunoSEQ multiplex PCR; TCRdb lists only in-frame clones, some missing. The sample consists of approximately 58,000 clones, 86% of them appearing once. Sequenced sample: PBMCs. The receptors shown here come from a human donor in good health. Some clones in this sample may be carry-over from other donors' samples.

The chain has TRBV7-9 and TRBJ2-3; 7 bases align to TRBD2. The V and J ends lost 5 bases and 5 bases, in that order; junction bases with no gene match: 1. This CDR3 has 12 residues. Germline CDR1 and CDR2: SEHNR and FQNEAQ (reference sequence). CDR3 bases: TGTGCCAGCAGCGGGGGGGGAGATACGCAGTATTTT. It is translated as CASSGGGDTQYF.

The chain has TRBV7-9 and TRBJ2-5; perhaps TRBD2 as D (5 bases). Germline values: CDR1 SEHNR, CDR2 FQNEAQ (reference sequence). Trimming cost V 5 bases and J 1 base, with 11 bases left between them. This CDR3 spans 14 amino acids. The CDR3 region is CASSHVGLQETQYF. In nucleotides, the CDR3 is TGTGCCAGCAGCCACGTAGGACTCCAAGAGACCCAGTACTTC.

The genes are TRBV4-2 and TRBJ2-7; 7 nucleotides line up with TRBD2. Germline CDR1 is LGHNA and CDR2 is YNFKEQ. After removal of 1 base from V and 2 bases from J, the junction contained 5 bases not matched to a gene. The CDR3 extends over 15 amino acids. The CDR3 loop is CASSQGGGRAYEQYF. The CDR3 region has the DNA TGTGCCAGCAGCCAAGGGGGGGGACGGGCCTACGAGCAGTACTTC.

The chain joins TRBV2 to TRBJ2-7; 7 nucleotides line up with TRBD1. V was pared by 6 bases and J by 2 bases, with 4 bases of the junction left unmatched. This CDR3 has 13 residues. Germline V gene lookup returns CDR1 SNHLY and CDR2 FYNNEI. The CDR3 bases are TGTGCCAGCAGCAGACAGGGCACCTACGAGCAGTACTTC. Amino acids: CASSRQGTYEQYF. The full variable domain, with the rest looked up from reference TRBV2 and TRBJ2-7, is EPEVTQTPSHQVTQMGQEVILRCVPISNHLYFYWYRQILGQKVEFLVSFYNNEISEKSEIFDDQFSVERPDGSNFTLKIRSTKLEDSAMYFCASSRQGTYEQYFGPGTRLTVT.

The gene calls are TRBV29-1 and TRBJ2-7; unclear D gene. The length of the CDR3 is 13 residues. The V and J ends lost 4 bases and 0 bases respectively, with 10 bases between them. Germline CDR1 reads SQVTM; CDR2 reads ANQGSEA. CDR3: CSVVLQVSYEQYF. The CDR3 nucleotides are TGCAGCGTTGTCTTGCAGGTCTCCTACGAGCAGTACTTC.

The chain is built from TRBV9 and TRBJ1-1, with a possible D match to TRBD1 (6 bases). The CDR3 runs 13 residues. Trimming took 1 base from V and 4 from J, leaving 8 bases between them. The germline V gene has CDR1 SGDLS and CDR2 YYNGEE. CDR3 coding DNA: TGTGCCAGCAGCGTACGAGGGGGCACTGAAGCTTTCTTT. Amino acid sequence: CASSVRGGTEAFF. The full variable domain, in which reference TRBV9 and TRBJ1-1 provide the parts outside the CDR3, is DSGVTQTPKHLITATGQRVTLRCSPRSGDLSVYWYQQSLDQGLQFLIQYYNGEERAKGNILERFSAQQFPDLHSELNLSSLELGDSALYFCASSVRGGTEAFFGQGTRLTVV.

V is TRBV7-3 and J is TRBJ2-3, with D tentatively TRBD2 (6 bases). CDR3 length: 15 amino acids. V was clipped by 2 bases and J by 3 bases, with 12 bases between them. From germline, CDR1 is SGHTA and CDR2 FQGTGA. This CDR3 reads CASSLWGGITDTQYF. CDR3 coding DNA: TGTGCCAGCAGCTTATGGGGCGGGATAACAGATACGCAGTATTTT.

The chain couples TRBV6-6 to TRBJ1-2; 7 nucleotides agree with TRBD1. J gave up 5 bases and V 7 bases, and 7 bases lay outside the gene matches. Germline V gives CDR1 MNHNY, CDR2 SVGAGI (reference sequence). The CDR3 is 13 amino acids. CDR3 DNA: TGTGCCAGCATAGCGACAGGGCGGTATGGCTACACCTTC. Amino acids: CASIATGRYGYTF.

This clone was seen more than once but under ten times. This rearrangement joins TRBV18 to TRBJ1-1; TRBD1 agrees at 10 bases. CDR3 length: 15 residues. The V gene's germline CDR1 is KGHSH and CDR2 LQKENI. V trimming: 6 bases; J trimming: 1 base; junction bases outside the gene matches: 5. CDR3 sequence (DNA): TGTGCCAGCTCGGGCGGGACAGGGGCGAACACTGAAGCTTTCTTT. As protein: CASSGGTGANTEAFF.

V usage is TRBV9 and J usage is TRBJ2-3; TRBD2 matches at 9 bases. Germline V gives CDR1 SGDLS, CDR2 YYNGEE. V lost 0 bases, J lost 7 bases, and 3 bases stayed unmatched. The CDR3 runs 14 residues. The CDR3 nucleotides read TGTGCCAGCAGCGTAGTAGCGGGGGATCATACGCAGTATTTT. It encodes CASSVVAGDHTQYF.

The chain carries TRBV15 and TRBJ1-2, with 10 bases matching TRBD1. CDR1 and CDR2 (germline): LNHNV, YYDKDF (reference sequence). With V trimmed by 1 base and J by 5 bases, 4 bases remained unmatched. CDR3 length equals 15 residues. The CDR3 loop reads CATSRGQGAGYGYTF. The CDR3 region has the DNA TGTGCCACCAGCAGAGGACAGGGGGCCGGGTATGGCTACACCTTC. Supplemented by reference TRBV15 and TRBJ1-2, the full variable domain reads DAMVIQNPRYQVTQFGKPVTLSCSQTLNHNVMYWYQQKSSQAPKLLFHYYDKDFNNEADTPDNFQSRRPNTSFCFLDIRSPGLGDTAMYLCATSRGQGAGYGYTFGSGTRLTVV.

The CDR3 loop reads CASMISSGNTIYF. As DNA, the CDR3 is TGTGCCAGCATGATTAGCTCTGGAAACACCATATATTTT. This chain joins TRBV25-1 and TRBJ1-3; D unclear. CDR3 length: 13 amino acids. The V end was cut by 7 bases, the J end by 0 bases, with 7 bases between. Germline-derived CDR1 and CDR2 are MGHDK and SYGVNS.

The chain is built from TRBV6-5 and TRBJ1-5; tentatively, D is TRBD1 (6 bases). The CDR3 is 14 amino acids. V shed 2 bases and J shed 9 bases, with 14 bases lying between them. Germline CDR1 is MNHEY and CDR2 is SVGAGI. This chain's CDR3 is CASSYGQLQGPQHF. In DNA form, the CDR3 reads TGTGCCAGCAGTTACGGACAGCTCCAGGGGCCCCAGCATTTT.

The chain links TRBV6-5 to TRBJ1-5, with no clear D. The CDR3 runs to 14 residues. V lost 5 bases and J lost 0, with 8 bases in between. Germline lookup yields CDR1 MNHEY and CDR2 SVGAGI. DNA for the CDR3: TGTGCCAGCAGTAGCGCGGATAGCAATCAGCCCCAGCATTTT. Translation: CASSSADSNQPQHF.

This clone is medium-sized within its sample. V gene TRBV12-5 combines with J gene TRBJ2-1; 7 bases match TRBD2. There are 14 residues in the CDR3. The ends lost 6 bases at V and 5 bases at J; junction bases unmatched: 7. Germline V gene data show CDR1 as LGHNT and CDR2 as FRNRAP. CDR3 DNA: TGTGCTAGTGGCCTTCTCCGGGGGGACAATGAGCAGTTCTTC. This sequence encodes CASGLLRGDNEQFF.

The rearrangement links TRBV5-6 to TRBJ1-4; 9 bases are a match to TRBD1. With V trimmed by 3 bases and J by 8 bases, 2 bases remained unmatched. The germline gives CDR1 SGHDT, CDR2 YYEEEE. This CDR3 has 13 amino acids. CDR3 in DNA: TGTGCCAGCAGCTGGGGACAGGGAGAAAAACTGTTTTTT. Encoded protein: CASSWGQGEKLFF.

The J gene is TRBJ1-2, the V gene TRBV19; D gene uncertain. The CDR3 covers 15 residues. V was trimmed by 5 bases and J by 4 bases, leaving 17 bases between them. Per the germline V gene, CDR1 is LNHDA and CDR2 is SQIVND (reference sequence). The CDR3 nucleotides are TGTGCCAGTAGTCCCCGCCGGGCCGAGGGCTATGGCTACACCTTC. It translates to CASSPRRAEGYGYTF. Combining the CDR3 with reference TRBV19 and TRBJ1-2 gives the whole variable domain DGGITQSPKYLFRKEGQNVTLSCEQNLNHDAMYWYRQDPGQGLRLIYYSQIVNDFQKGDIAEGYSVSREKKESFPLTVTSAQKNPTAFYLCASSPRRAEGYGYTFGSGTRLTVV.

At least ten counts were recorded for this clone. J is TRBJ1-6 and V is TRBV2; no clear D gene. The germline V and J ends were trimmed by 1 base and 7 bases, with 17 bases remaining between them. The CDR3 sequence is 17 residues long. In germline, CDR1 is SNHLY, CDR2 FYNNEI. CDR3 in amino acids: CASSEVRRPQLNSPLHF. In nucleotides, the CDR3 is TGTGCCAGCAGTGAAGTTCGGAGACCCCAATTAAATTCACCCCTCCACTTT.

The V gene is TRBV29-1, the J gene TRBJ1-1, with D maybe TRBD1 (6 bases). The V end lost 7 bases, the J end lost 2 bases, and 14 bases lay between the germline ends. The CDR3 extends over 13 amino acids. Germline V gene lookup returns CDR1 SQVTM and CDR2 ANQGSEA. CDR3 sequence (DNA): TGCAGCGCCGTACAGGGATCAAACACTGAAGCTTTCTTT. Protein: CSAVQGSNTEAFF.

The CDR3: CASQTSGEQYF. The CDR3 DNA sequence: TGTGCCAGCCAGACTAGCGGCGAGCAGTACTTC. V usage is TRBV6-1 and J usage is TRBJ2-7, with TRBD2 identical over 9 bases. This CDR3 comprises 11 residues. In germline, CDR1 is MNHNS, CDR2 SASEGT. Germline trimming cut 8 bases from V and 6 bases from J; bases unmatched to any gene: 2.